Sequencing of this T cell receptor (beta chain) was carried out in a study of PD-L1 blockade in urothelial cancer. Study details: Blood was analyzed 3 weeks (second dose) and 6 weeks after treatment start. Blood samples contained a median around 140,000 T cells.

This clone has more than one count but fewer than ten. From germline, CDR1 is MNHEY and CDR2 SVGAGI. The CDR3 consists of 13 residues. V trimming: 1 base; J trimming: 9 bases; junction bases outside the gene matches: 3. For each patient, 1 to 8 samples were obtained, pretreatment and on-treatment. Assay: immunoSEQ multiplex PCR; the TCRdb copy retains only in-frame clones and omits some. The repertoire holds under 55,000 clones, over 75% seen once, with about 5.6% in the top ten. The sequencing here drew on PBMCs, taken around atezolizumab (anti-PD-L1) treatment. The V and J genes are TRBV6-5 and TRBJ2-1, with 7 bases aligning to TRBD2. The source of this sequence is a man aged 40-55 years with urothelial cancer. In DNA form, the CDR3 reads TGTGCCAGCAGTTACTTCAAGCGGGGTGAGCAGTTCTTC. Its protein is CASSYFKRGEQFF.